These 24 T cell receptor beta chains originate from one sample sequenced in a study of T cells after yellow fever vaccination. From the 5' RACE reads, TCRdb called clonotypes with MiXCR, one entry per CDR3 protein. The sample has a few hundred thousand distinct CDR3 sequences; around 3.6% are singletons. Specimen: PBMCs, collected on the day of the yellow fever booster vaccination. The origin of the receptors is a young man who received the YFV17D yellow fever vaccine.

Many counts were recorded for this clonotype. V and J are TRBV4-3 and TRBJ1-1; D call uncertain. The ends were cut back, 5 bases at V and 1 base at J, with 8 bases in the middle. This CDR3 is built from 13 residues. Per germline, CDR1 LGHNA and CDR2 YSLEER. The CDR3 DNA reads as TGCGCCAGCAGCTACCGACCGAACACTGAAGCTTTCTTT. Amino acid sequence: CASSYRPNTEAFF.

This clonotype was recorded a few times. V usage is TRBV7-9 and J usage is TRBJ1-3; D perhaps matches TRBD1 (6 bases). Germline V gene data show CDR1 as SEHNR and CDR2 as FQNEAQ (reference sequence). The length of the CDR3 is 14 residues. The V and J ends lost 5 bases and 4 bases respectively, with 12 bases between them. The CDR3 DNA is TGTGCCAGCAGCCGAACCGACAGGGGAAACACCATATATTTT. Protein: CASSRTDRGNTIYF.

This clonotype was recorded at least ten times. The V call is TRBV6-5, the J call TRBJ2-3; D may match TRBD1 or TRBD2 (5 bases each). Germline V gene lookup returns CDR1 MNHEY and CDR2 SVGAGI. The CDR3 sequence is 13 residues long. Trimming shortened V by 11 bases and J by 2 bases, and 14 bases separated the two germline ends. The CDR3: CASSYGATDTQYF. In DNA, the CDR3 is TGTGCCTCATCGTACGGGGCCACAGATACGCAGTATTTT.

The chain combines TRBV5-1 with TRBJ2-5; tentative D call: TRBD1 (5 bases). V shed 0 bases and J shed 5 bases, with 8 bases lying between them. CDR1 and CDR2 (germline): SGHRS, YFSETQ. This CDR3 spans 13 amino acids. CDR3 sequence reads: CASSLEDMETQYF. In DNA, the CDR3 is TGCGCCAGCAGCTTGGAGGACATGGAGACCCAGTACTTC. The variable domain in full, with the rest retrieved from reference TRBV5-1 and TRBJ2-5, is KAGVTQTPRYLIKTRGQQVTLSCSPISGHRSVSWYQQTPGQGLQFLFEYFSETQRNKGNFPGRFSGRQFSNSRSEMNVSTLELGDSALYLCASSLEDMETQYFGPGTRLLVL.

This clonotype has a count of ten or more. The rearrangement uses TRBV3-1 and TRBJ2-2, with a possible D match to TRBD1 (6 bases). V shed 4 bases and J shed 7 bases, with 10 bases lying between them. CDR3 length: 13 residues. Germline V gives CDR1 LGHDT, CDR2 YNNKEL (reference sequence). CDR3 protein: CASSLNRDGELFF. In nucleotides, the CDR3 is TGTGCCAGCAGCCTGAACAGGGACGGGGAGCTGTTTTTT.

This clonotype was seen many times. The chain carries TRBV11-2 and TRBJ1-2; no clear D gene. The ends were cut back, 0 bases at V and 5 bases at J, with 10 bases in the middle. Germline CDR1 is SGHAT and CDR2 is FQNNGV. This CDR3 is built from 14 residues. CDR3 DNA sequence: TGTGCCAGCAGCTTAGAAGTTGGTTCGTATGGCTACACCTTC. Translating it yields CASSLEVGSYGYTF.

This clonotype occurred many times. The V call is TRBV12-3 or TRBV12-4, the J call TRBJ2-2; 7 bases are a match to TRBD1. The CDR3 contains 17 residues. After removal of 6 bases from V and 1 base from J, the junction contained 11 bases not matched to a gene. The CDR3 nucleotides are TGTGCCAGCAGCGTTGGGACAGTTGGGTTGAACACCGGGGAGCTGTTTTTT. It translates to CASSVGTVGLNTGELFF.

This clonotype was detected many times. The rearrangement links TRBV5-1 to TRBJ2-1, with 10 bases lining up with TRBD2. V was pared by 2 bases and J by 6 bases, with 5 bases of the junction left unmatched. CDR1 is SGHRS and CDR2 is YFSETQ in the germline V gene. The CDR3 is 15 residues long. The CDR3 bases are TGCGCCAGCAGCTTAACTAGCGGGACCGTCAATGAGCAGTTCTTC. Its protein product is CASSLTSGTVNEQFF.

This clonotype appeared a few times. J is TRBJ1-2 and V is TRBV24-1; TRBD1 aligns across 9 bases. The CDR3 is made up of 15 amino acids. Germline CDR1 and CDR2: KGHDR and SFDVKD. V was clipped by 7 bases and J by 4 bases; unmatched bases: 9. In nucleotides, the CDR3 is TGTGCCACCAGCGCCCGGGACAGGGAAGCCTATGGCTACACCTTC. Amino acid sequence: CATSARDREAYGYTF.

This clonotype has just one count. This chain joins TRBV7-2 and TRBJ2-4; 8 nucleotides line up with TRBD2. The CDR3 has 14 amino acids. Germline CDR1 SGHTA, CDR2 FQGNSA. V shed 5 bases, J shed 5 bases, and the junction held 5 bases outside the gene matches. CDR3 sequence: CASSTGGGENIQYF. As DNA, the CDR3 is TGTGCCAGCAGCACCGGGGGGGGCGAAAACATTCAGTACTTC.

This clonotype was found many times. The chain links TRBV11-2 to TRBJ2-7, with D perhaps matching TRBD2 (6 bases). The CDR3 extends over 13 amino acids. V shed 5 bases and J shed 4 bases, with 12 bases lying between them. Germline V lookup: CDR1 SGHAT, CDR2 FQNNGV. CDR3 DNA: TGTGCCAGCAGCCGGCCAGGGAGGTACGAGCAGTACGTC. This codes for CASSRPGRYEQYV.

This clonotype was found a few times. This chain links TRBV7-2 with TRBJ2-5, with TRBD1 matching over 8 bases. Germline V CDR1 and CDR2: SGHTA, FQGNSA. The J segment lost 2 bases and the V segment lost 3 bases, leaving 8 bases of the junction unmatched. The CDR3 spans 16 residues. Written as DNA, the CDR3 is TGTGCCAGCAGCTTGTCGACAGGGGTGGGGCAAGAGACCCAGTACTTC. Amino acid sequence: CASSLSTGVGQETQYF.

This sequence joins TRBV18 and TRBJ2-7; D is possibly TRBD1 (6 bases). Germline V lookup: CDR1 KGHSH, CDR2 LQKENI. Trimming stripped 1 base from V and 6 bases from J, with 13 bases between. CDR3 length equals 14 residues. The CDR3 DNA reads TGTGCCAGCTCACCACGGAACAGGGAGATCGAGCAGTACGTC. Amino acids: CASSPRNREIEQYV.

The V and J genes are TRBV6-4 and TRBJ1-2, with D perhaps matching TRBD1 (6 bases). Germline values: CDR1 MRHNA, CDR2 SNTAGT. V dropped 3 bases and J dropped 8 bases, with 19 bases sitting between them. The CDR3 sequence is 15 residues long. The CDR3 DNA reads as TGTGCCAGCAGTGAGAACCGGGACATCGGAAGAGGCTACACCTTC. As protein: CASSENRDIGRGYTF.

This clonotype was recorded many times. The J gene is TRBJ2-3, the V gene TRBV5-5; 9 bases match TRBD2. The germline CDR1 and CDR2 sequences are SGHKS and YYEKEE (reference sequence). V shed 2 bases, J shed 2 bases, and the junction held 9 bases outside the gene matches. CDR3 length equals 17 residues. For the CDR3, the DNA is TGTGCCAGCAGCTTAATCCGAAGCGGGGGGCCCACAGATACGCAGTATTTT. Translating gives CASSLIRSGGPTDTQYF.

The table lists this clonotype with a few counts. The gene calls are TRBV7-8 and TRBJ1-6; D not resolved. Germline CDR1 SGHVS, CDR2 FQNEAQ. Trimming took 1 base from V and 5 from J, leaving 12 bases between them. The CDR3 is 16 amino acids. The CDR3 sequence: CASSLVMLRDNSPLHF. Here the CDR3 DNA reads TGTGCCAGCAGCTTAGTCATGCTTAGGGATAATTCACCCCTCCACTTT.

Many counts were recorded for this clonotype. The CDR3 loop reads CASSVPGGGGSYNEQFF. The CDR3 DNA is TGTGCCAGCAGCGTACCGGGCGGGGGCGGTTCCTACAATGAGCAGTTCTTC. V usage is TRBV9 and J usage is TRBJ2-1, with D perhaps TRBD2 (7 bases). Germline values: CDR1 SGDLS, CDR2 YYNGEE. CDR3 length equals 17 residues. Trimming cost V 1 base and J 1 base, with 15 bases left between them.

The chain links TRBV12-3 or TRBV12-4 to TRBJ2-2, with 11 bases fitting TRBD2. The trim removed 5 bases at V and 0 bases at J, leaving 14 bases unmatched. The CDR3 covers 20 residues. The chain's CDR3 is CASSIFRLGTSGTNTGELFF. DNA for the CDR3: TGTGCCAGCAGTATCTTTCGACTAGGGACTAGCGGAACGAACACCGGGGAGCTGTTTTTT.

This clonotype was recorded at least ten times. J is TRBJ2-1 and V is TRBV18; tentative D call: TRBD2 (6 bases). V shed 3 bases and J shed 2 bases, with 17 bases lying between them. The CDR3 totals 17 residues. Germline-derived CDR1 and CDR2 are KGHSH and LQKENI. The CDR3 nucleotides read TGTGCCAGCTCACCTCTAAGACTAGTCCTCGCCTACAATGAGCAGTTCTTC. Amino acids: CASSPLRLVLAYNEQFF.

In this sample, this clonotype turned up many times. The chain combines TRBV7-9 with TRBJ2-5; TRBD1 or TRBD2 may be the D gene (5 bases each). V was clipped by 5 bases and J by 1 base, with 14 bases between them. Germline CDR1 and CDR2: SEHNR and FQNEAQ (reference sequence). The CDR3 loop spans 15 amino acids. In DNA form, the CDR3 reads TGTGCCAGCAGCCCCGGGACGGGACGCCAAGAGACCCAGTACTTC. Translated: CASSPGTGRQETQYF.

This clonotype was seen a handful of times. CDR3 nucleotides: TGCGCCAGCAGCTTGGAGTTAGGGGTTCAGCCCCAGCATTTT. Translated, it gives CASSLELGVQPQHF. The chain recombines TRBV5-1 with TRBJ1-5, with TRBD1 as a possible D gene (5 bases). The CDR3 extends over 14 amino acids. Trimming took off 0 bases at V and 6 bases at J, with 10 bases between the two ends. CDR1 and CDR2 (germline): SGHRS, YFSETQ.

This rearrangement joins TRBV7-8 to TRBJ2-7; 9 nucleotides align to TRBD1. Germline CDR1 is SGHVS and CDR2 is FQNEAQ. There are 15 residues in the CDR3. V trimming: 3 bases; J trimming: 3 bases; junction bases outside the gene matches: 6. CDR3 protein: CASSLGRGQGYEQYF. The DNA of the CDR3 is TGTGCCAGCAGCTTGGGGAGGGGACAGGGCTACGAGCAGTACTTC.

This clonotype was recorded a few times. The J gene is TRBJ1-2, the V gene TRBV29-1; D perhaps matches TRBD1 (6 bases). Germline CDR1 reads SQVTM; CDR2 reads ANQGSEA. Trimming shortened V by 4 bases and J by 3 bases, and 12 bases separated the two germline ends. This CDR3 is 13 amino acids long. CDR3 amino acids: CSVVPGADYGYTF. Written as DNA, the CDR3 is TGCAGCGTTGTTCCAGGGGCGGACTATGGCTACACCTTC. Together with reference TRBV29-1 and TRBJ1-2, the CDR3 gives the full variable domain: SAVISQKPSRDICQRGTSLTIQCQVDSQVTMMFWYRQQPGQSLTLIATANQGSEATYESGFVIDKFPISRPNLTFSTLTVSNMSPEDSSIYLCSVVPGADYGYTFGSGTRLTVV.

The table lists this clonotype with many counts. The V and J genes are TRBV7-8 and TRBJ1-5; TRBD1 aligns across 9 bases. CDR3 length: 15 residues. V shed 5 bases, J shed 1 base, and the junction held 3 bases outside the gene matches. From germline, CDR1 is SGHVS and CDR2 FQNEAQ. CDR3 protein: CASSTGTGSNQPQHF. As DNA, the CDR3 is TGTGCCAGCAGCACCGGGACAGGGAGCAATCAGCCCCAGCATTTT.